This T cell receptor (beta chain) derives from a study of cytomegalovirus exposure and HLA in healthy donors. Study-wide results and limits: The investigators catalogued about 170 TCR beta chains as cytomegalovirus-associated. The classifier reportedly diagnosed cytomegalovirus status with high sensitivity and specificity.

Repertoires were generated with immunoSEQ multiplex PCR, while TCRdb's copy carries only in-frame clones and drops some. The table has about 110,000 clones, approximately 96% seen once; the top ten hold 0.67%. The table lists this clone with a few counts. The antigen remains unidentified. Germline CDR1 reads LNHDA; CDR2 reads SQIVND (reference sequence). This CDR3 comprises 15 residues. V trimming: 7 bases; J trimming: 7 bases; junction bases outside the gene matches: 9. Sample: PBMCs. This chain uses TRBV19 with TRBJ2-1; TRBD1 matches 11 bases. The source is a woman aged 18 to 35 in good health and CMV-seronegative. The CDR3 is CASKPDRGRRNEQFF. DNA for the CDR3: TGTGCCAGTAAACCGGACAGGGGGCGGAGAAATGAGCAGTTCTTC.